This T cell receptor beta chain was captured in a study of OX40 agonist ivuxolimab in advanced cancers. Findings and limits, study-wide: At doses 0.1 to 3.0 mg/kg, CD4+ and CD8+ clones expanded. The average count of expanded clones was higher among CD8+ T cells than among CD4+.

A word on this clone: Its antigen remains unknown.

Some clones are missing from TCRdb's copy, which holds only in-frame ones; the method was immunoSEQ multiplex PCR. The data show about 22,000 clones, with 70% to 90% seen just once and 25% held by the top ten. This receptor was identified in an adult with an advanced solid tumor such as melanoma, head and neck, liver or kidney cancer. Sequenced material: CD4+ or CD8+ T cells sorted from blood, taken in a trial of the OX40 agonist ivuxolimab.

The CDR3 DNA is TGCGCCAGCAGCCAACGGGGAGACTCCGCCTACGAGCAGTACTTC. The encoded protein is CASSQRGDSAYEQYF. The rearrangement links TRBV4-1 to TRBJ2-7, with a weak D call TRBD2 (5 bases). Deletions cut 2 bases from V and 2 bases from J, with 13 bases between. The CDR3 has 15 residues. Per the germline V gene, CDR1 is MGHRA and CDR2 is YSYEKL.